The 21 T cell receptor beta chains reported below all come from one sample, sequenced in a study of Ad26.COV2.S vaccination and SARS-CoV-2 variants. Treatment defined: around 19 received Ad26.COV2.S at low or high dose, single or two shots; 5 received placebo; per-sample allocation not given. Sampling was performed 63 days after the first vaccine or placebo injection. Sequencing used immunoSEQ multiplex PCR; TCRdb keeps in-frame clones, though not all of them. The table has 400,000 to 450,000 clones, about nine tenths seen once. The sequencing here drew on peripheral blood, taken in a trial of Ad26.COV2.S vaccine versus placebo. The receptor source for this set is a person aged 18-65 years who received the Ad26.COV2.S COVID-19 vaccine or a placebo.

The chain couples TRBV30 to TRBJ2-7, with no clear D. This CDR3 has 14 amino acids. Germline loops: CDR1 GTSNPN, CDR2 SVGIG (reference sequence). CDR3 residues: CACSSLLERYEQYF. The CDR3, as DNA: TGTGCTTGTTCCTCACTCCTAGAGAGATACGAGCAGTACTTC.

The genes are TRBV5-1 and TRBJ1-1; 7 bases line up with TRBD1. This CDR3 is built from 14 residues. Germline lookup yields CDR1 SGHRS and CDR2 YFSETQ. The V segment lost 2 bases and the J segment 4 bases; nucleotides outside the gene matches: 5. CDR3 residues: CASSFRGTGTEAFF. The CDR3 DNA is TGCGCCAGCAGCTTCAGGGGGACTGGCACTGAAGCTTTCTTT.

This chain connects TRBV18 to TRBJ2-2; possible D gene TRBD1, 5 bases. Trimming shortened V by 6 bases and J by 5 bases, and 16 bases separated the two germline ends. The CDR3 totals 15 residues. Germline lookup yields CDR1 KGHSH and CDR2 LQKENI. The CDR3 here is CASSAPVQATGELFF. CDR3 DNA: TGTGCCAGCTCCGCACCCGTACAGGCAACCGGGGAGCTGTTTTTT.

With regard to this clone: This same CDR3 is encoded by further DNA sequences in the sample. J is TRBJ2-7 and V is TRBV7-3, with TRBD1 matching 8 bases. After removal of 9 bases from V and 3 bases from J, the junction contained 13 bases not matched to a gene. CDR1 and CDR2 from the germline V gene are SGHTA and FQGTGA. There are 15 residues in the CDR3. The CDR3 sequence: CASSVLPGQDYEQYF. In DNA form, the CDR3 reads TGTGCCAGTAGCGTACTCCCGGGACAGGACTACGAGCAGTACTTC.

The V and J genes are TRBV4-3 and TRBJ2-1; a possible D gene is TRBD2 (5 bases). This CDR3 spans 16 amino acids. V was trimmed by 0 bases and J by 4 bases, leaving 13 bases between them. Germline assignment: CDR1 LGHNA and CDR2 YSLEER. The CDR3 here is CASSQESASRYNEQFF. CDR3 in DNA: TGCGCCAGCAGCCAAGAATCCGCTAGCAGATACAATGAGCAGTTCTTC.

The chain employs TRBV7-2 and TRBJ2-1; 13 nucleotides agree with TRBD2. The V gene's germline CDR1 is SGHTA and CDR2 FQGNSA. The V gene end was trimmed by 3 bases and the J gene end by 9 bases; junction bases not matched to a gene: 5. The CDR3 loop spans 15 amino acids. CDR3: CASSFRTSGSTEQFF. In DNA form, the CDR3 reads TGTGCCAGCAGCTTCCGGACTAGCGGGAGCACTGAGCAGTTCTTC.

The chain employs TRBV10-1 and TRBJ1-1, with D perhaps matching TRBD1 (6 bases). The germline V gene has CDR1 WNHNN and CDR2 SYGVQD (reference sequence). CDR3 size: 17 residues. Trimming pared 7 bases from V and 0 bases from J, leaving 21 bases between. This chain's CDR3 is CASTISTGTTMNTEAFF. As DNA, the CDR3 is TGCGCCAGCACTATTTCGACAGGAACCACGATGAACACTGAAGCTTTCTTT.

This sequence joins TRBV7-9 and TRBJ1-3, with 8 bases matching TRBD1. Germline assignment: CDR1 SEHNR and CDR2 FQNEAQ (reference sequence). The V gene end was trimmed by 3 bases and the J gene end by 0 bases; junction bases not matched to a gene: 10. The CDR3 is 18 amino acids. The CDR3 is CASSFFGQGAISGNTIYF. The CDR3 DNA reads as TGTGCCAGCAGCTTTTTTGGACAGGGAGCGATCTCTGGAAACACCATATATTTT.

The chain uses TRBV5-6 and TRBJ2-4; D unresolved. The germline V gene has CDR1 SGHDT and CDR2 YYEEEE. This CDR3 has 13 amino acids. V was pared by 1 base and J by 10 bases, with 12 bases between. CDR3 DNA: TGTGCCAGCAGCTTGTGGTTGGTAGGGATTCAGTACTTC. This codes for CASSLWLVGIQYF.

This sequence joins TRBV6-2 or TRBV6-3 and TRBJ2-3; D may be TRBD2 (6 bases). Per germline, CDR1 MNHEY and CDR2 SVGEGT. The CDR3 extends over 15 amino acids. Trimming shortened V by 4 bases and J by 3 bases, and 14 bases separated the two germline ends. The CDR3 here is CASSSRLEPTDTQYF. The CDR3, as DNA: TGTGCCAGCAGTTCAAGACTAGAACCGACAGATACGCAGTATTTT.

The V and J genes are TRBV29-1 and TRBJ1-5; D might be TRBD1 (6 bases). V lost 5 bases to trimming and J lost 4 bases, with 9 bases between them. This CDR3 spans 12 amino acids. The V gene's germline CDR1 is SQVTM and CDR2 ANQGSEA. The CDR3 nucleotides are TGCAGCGTTCGACAGGAGAATCAGCCCCAGCATTTT. As protein: CSVRQENQPQHF.

This chain links TRBV3-1 (or the pseudogene TRBV3-2) with TRBJ2-3; TRBD2 matches at 10 bases. With V trimmed by 6 bases and J by 4 bases, 10 bases remained unmatched. Germline V gene lookup returns CDR1 LGHDT and CDR2 YNNKEL (reference sequence). The CDR3 runs 16 residues. The CDR3 DNA reads TGTGCCAGCAGTTTAATAGCGGGAGGAAGCGCAGATACGCAGTATTTT. This encodes CASSLIAGGSADTQYF.

This chain uses TRBV5-6 with TRBJ2-7; no clear D gene. V was clipped by 0 bases and J by 5 bases, with 9 bases between them. Germline CDR1 is SGHDT and CDR2 is YYEEEE. This CDR3 contains 13 residues. The CDR3 DNA reads as TGTGCCAGCAGCTTGGCCGGAATGAACGAGCAGTACTTC. It codes for CASSLAGMNEQYF.

The J gene is TRBJ2-2, the V gene TRBV5-1, with D uncertain. Germline assignment: CDR1 SGHRS and CDR2 YFSETQ. There are 16 residues in the CDR3. The ends were cut back, 2 bases at V and 0 bases at J, with 11 bases in the middle. In nucleotides, the CDR3 is TGCGCCAGCAGCTTTACAGTACTTTCGAACACCGGGGAGCTGTTTTTT. Translation gives CASSFTVLSNTGELFF.

V usage is TRBV5-6 and J usage is TRBJ2-3; no reliable D call. Germline V lookup: CDR1 SGHDT, CDR2 YYEEEE. This CDR3 comprises 14 residues. The germline V and J ends were trimmed by 0 bases and 11 bases, with 16 bases remaining between them. The CDR3 sequence is CASSLGDFPAGQYF. As DNA, the CDR3 is TGTGCCAGCAGCTTGGGGGATTTCCCGGCAGGGCAGTATTTT.

The V gene is TRBV4-3, the J gene TRBJ2-1; 12 nucleotides agree with TRBD2. The germline CDR1 and CDR2 sequences are LGHNA and YSLEER. V dropped 0 bases and J dropped 5; count of bases not matched to a gene: 11. There are 19 residues in the CDR3. CDR3 region: CASSQDTRTSGIMNNEQFF. In nucleotides, the CDR3 is TGCGCCAGCAGCCAAGATACCAGGACTAGCGGGATCATGAACAATGAGCAGTTCTTC.

This clone was detected only once. The chain carries TRBV29-1 and TRBJ2-2; a weak D match, TRBD1 (5 bases). CDR1 is SQVTM and CDR2 is ANQGSEA in the germline V gene. This CDR3 is built from 12 residues. The V and J ends lost 7 bases and 6 bases respectively, with 12 bases between them. The CDR3 loop reads CSGHDSSGELFF. For the CDR3, the DNA is TGCAGCGGACATGACAGCTCCGGGGAGCTGTTTTTT.

The chain links TRBV19 to TRBJ2-2; TRBD1 matches 8 bases. The CDR3 consists of 15 residues. Germline trimming cut 4 bases from V and 8 bases from J; bases unmatched to any gene: 9. The germline gives CDR1 LNHDA, CDR2 SQIVND (reference sequence). As DNA, the CDR3 is TGTGCCAGTAGTAGCAGACAGGGGTCGAGGGGGGAGCTGTTTTTT. Encoded protein: CASSSRQGSRGELFF.

The gene calls are TRBV5-1 and TRBJ1-4, with D possibly being TRBD1 (5 bases). Trimming left V 0 bases short and J 14 bases short, with 17 bases between. Germline V gene lookup returns CDR1 SGHRS and CDR2 YFSETQ. CDR3 length: 14 amino acids. The CDR3 sequence: CASSLASEPRGLFF. CDR3 sequence (DNA): TGCGCCAGCAGCTTGGCATCAGAGCCCCGGGGCCTGTTTTTT.

A single count supports this clone. V gene TRBV6-5 combines with J gene TRBJ2-5, with 13 bases aligning to TRBD2. Losses at the gene ends were 4 bases for V and 5 bases for J; bases not matched to a gene: 4. The CDR3 sequence is 15 residues long. In germline, CDR1 is MNHEY, CDR2 SVGAGI. CDR3 in DNA: TGTGCCAGCAGTTCACTAGCGGGAGGGCCCGAGACCCAGTACTTC. Protein sequence: CASSSLAGGPETQYF.

CDR3 sequence: CASSIQFSGNEQFF. The CDR3 region has the DNA TGTGCCAGTAGTATCCAGTTTTCTGGTAATGAGCAGTTCTTC. The J gene is TRBJ2-1, the V gene TRBV19; D remains unclear. Germline lookup yields CDR1 LNHDA and CDR2 SQIVND (reference sequence). The ends were cut back, 3 bases at V and 7 bases at J, with 13 bases in the middle. This CDR3 contains 14 residues.